This T cell receptor (beta chain) is drawn from a study of human T cells and chemical hapten exposure. Notes on the study in general: Expanded TCR counts at PT1 were positively correlated with the patch test score.

This clonotype was seen more than once but under ten times. Its specificity is unknown. MiXCR was run by TCRdb on the RACE reads, yielding one entry per CDR3 protein. This repertoire shows about 270,000 distinct CDR3 sequences, around 7% found once; its top ten account for more than 0.95%. This CDR3 has 22 amino acids. The germline gives CDR1 MDHEN, CDR2 SYDVKM. Germline trimming cut 0 bases from V and 3 bases from J; bases unmatched to any gene: 16. Time point indicated: pre-sensitization, week 0. Treatment denoted: therapeutic diphenylcyclopropenone sensitization with weekly scalp DPC. The chain is built from TRBV28 and TRBJ2-1; TRBD2 aligns across 14 bases. Material: whole blood, obtained in connection with sensitization to the hapten diphenylcyclopropenone (DPC). The origin of this receptor is a man aged 18 to 29 with alopecia areata. Some clones in this sample may be carry-over from other donors' samples. CDR3 sequence reads: CASSLWLDISPGLAGDYNEQFF. The CDR3 coding sequence is TGTGCCAGCAGTTTATGGCTGGACATCTCGCCGGGACTAGCGGGGGACTACAATGAGCAGTTCTTC.